This record looks at one T cell receptor (beta chain) sequence and its context. CDR1 and CDR2 (germline): LNHNV, YYDKDF (reference sequence). Trimming cost V 5 bases and J 6 bases; bases outside gene matches: 14. The CDR3 totals 17 residues. The data are from a study of STAT5B mutations in CD4+ large granular lymphocyte leukemia. Assay: immunoSEQ multiplex PCR; the TCRdb copy retains only in-frame clones and omits some. The sample records 30,000 to 40,000 clones, over 65% being singletons. The sample comprised CD4+ T cells from blood buffy coats. The chain recombines TRBV15 with TRBJ2-1; TRBD2 aligns across 9 bases. The sequence came from a human donor in good health. The DNA of the CDR3 is TGTGCCACCAGCTCCACCCAGGGACTAGCCATCCTCAATGAGCAGTTCTTC. It is translated as CATSSTQGLAILNEQFF. The entire variable domain, with the rest obtained from reference TRBV15 and TRBJ2-1, is as follows: DAMVIQNPRYQVTQFGKPVTLSCSQTLNHNVMYWYQQKSSQAPKLLFHYYDKDFNNEADTPDNFQSRRPNTSFCFLDIRSPGLGDTAMYLCATSSTQGLAILNEQFFGPGTRLTVL.